This T cell receptor (beta chain) was recorded in a study of identifying expanded T cells in peripheral blood. In germline, CDR1 is KGHSH, CDR2 LQKENI. The V gene lost 5 bases and the J gene lost 1 base, with 11 bases spanning the gap. There are 14 residues in the CDR3. Study-wide results and caveats: Approximately 1.2 clones differed between technical replicates, versus about 15 and 19 over time.

Healthy donors had no documented immune events, such as infections, while sampled. The method was immunoSEQ multiplex PCR; TCRdb's version includes in-frame clones alone and lacks a portion of them. The sample includes about 58,000 clones, roughly 89% of them seen just once. In regard to this clone: Its antigen remains unknown.

The source of this sequence is a person aged 18 to 75 in good health. The chain couples TRBV18 to TRBJ1-2; D gene uncertain. The sequenced sample consisted of blood. The CDR3 protein is CASSDLQINYGYTF. As DNA, the CDR3 is TGTGCCAGCTCAGACCTACAGATTAACTATGGCTACACCTTC.